The 15 T cell receptor beta chains given below trace back to one sample, sequenced in a study of cytomegalovirus exposure and HLA in healthy donors. The PCR ran on 60 Vbeta and 13 Jbeta primers. Assay used: immunoSEQ multiplex PCR; TCRdb lists only in-frame clones, some missing. This sample's table has nearly 35,000 clones. Sequencing was done on a sample of PBMCs. The receptors come from a woman in her thirties or forties in good health and CMV-seropositive.

The chain carries TRBV2 and TRBJ1-5; 7 bases are shared with TRBD1. This CDR3 has 13 amino acids. The germline V gene encodes CDR1 SNHLY and CDR2 FYNNEI. With V trimmed by 7 bases and J by 4 bases, 4 bases remained unmatched. The CDR3 DNA sequence: TGTGCCAGCATTGGACAGGCTAATCAGCCCCAGCATTTT. It translates to CASIGQANQPQHF.

This chain joins TRBV7-9 and TRBJ2-1; no clear D gene. CDR3 length: 13 amino acids. Trimming stripped 1 base from V and 8 bases from J, with 9 bases between. The V gene's germline CDR1 is SEHNR and CDR2 FQNEAQ (reference sequence). CDR3 nucleotide sequence: TGTGCCAGCAGCTTAGAAGGCGGATATGAGCAGTTCTTC. It yields the protein CASSLEGGYEQFF.

This chain links TRBV13 with TRBJ2-1; D possibly corresponds to TRBD2 (6 bases). The CDR3 spans 16 residues. V gave up 7 bases and J gave up 0 bases, with 16 bases separating them. Germline CDR1 reads PRHDT; CDR2 reads FYEKMQ (reference sequence). CDR3: CASTPKGLSSYNEQFF. DNA of the CDR3: TGTGCCAGCACTCCCAAAGGACTAAGCTCCTACAATGAGCAGTTCTTC.

The genes are TRBV29-1 and TRBJ2-1; 9 bases align to TRBD1. The CDR3 is 12 residues long. V lost 6 bases and J lost 4; bases outside the gene matches: 1. Germline CDR1 is SQVTM and CDR2 is ANQGSEA. CDR3 sequence reads: CSVDRGYNEQFF. The CDR3 DNA follows: TGCAGCGTGGACAGGGGATACAATGAGCAGTTCTTC.

The CDR3 DNA sequence: TGCAGCGTTGAAGATCTAGCGGGAGGTTGGGAGCAGTTCTTC. Translating it yields CSVEDLAGGWEQFF. The chain links TRBV29-1 to TRBJ2-1, with 11 bases that match TRBD2. The CDR3 extends over 14 amino acids. After removal of 0 bases from V and 10 bases from J, the junction contained 5 bases not matched to a gene. CDR1 is SQVTM, CDR2 ANQGSEA, per germline.

This chain connects TRBV18 to TRBJ2-1; a weak D match, TRBD1 (5 bases). Germline V gene lookup returns CDR1 KGHSH and CDR2 LQKENI. The CDR3 contains 15 residues. The V and J ends lost 2 bases and 3 bases respectively, with 11 bases between them. CDR3 sequence reads: CASSPTGLNYNEQFF. The CDR3 nucleotides read TGTGCCAGCTCACCAACAGGCCTCAACTACAATGAGCAGTTCTTC.

The V gene is TRBV5-1, the J gene TRBJ1-1; no firm D call. The germline V gene has CDR1 SGHRS and CDR2 YFSETQ. The CDR3 loop spans 12 amino acids. Trimming pared 7 bases from V and 3 bases from J, leaving 10 bases between. The CDR3 sequence is CASALGDTEAFF. The CDR3, as DNA: TGCGCCAGCGCGCTCGGGGACACTGAAGCTTTCTTT. The full variable domain, rest sourced from reference TRBV5-1 and TRBJ1-1, is KAGVTQTPRYLIKTRGQQVTLSCSPISGHRSVSWYQQTPGQGLQFLFEYFSETQRNKGNFPGRFSGRQFSNSRSEMNVSTLELGDSALYLCASALGDTEAFFGQGTRLTVV.

The chain couples TRBV4-2 to TRBJ2-7, with a possible D match to TRBD1 (6 bases). This CDR3 is built from 12 residues. CDR1 is LGHNA, CDR2 YNFKEQ, per germline. The V and J ends lost 3 bases and 4 bases respectively, with 7 bases between them. In DNA, the CDR3 is TGTGCCAGCAGCCAGGGGGCGTACGAGCAGTACTTC. Amino acids: CASSQGAYEQYF.

The chain links TRBV6-5 to TRBJ1-1, with D maybe TRBD1 (6 bases). The length of the CDR3 is 12 residues. V shed 5 bases and J shed 4 bases, with 8 bases lying between them. Germline V CDR1 and CDR2: MNHEY, SVGAGI. The CDR3 DNA reads TGTGCCAGCAGTGAGGGGGTCACTGAAGCTTTCTTT. Translation gives CASSEGVTEAFF.

The CDR3 DNA sequence: TGTGCCACCAGCACCGGGACAGGGGGCTACGAGCAGTACTTC. Protein product: CATSTGTGGYEQYF. This chain links TRBV15 with TRBJ2-7; 11 nucleotides line up with TRBD1. The length of the CDR3 is 14 residues. J was trimmed by 3 bases and V by 4 bases; bases with no gene match: 2. The germline CDR1 and CDR2 sequences are LNHNV and YYDKDF (reference sequence). The variable domain in full, with the rest retrieved from reference TRBV15 and TRBJ2-7, is DAMVIQNPRYQVTQFGKPVTLSCSQTLNHNVMYWYQQKSSQAPKLLFHYYDKDFNNEADTPDNFQSRRPNTSFCFLDIRSPGLGDTAMYLCATSTGTGGYEQYFGPGTRLTVT.

The chain links TRBV4-1 to TRBJ1-2, with TRBD1 identical over 9 bases. J lost 2 bases, V lost 3 bases, and 7 bases had no gene match. The CDR3 is made up of 16 amino acids. Germline lookup yields CDR1 MGHRA and CDR2 YSYEKL. The CDR3, as DNA: TGCGCCAGCAGCCAGGACAGGGGATGGGTAAACTATGGCTACACCTTC. This translates into CASSQDRGWVNYGYTF.

As concerns this clone: Within the sample, other DNA sequences also encode this same CDR3. This chain uses TRBV7-2 with TRBJ1-2, with a weak D call TRBD1 (6 bases). Deletions cut 4 bases from V and 2 bases from J, with 8 bases between. This CDR3 region has 13 residues. Germline CDR1 is SGHTA and CDR2 is FQGNSA. The CDR3: CASSSGQNYGYTF. CDR3 nucleotide sequence: TGTGCCAGCAGCTCTGGACAGAACTATGGCTACACCTTC.

V is TRBV6-4 and J is TRBJ1-2; weak D call: TRBD1 (5 bases). Trimming removed 5 bases from V and 5 bases from J, with 12 bases in between. Per the germline V gene, CDR1 is MRHNA and CDR2 is SNTAGT. The CDR3 extends over 13 amino acids. The CDR3 DNA is TGTGCCAGCAGTCCCTTCGGGGGGTATGGCTACACCTTC. This encodes CASSPFGGYGYTF.

The chain links TRBV29-1 to TRBJ2-7, with D possibly matching TRBD1 (5 bases). This CDR3 is built from 11 residues. Germline lookup yields CDR1 SQVTM and CDR2 ANQGSEA. V lost 6 bases and J 6 bases, leaving 12 bases between the germline ends. This chain's CDR3 is CSVFQGSEQYF. In DNA form, the CDR3 reads TGCAGCGTGTTCCAGGGTTCCGAGCAGTACTTC.

The chain carries TRBV28 and TRBJ2-2, with D possibly being TRBD1 (6 bases). The V end lost 2 bases, the J end lost 8 bases, and 12 bases lay between the germline ends. This CDR3 is 14 amino acids long. In germline, CDR1 is MDHEN, CDR2 SYDVKM. The CDR3 here is CASSLRVTGGELFF. The CDR3 DNA is TGTGCCAGCAGTTTACGTGTGACAGGAGGGGAGCTGTTTTTT.